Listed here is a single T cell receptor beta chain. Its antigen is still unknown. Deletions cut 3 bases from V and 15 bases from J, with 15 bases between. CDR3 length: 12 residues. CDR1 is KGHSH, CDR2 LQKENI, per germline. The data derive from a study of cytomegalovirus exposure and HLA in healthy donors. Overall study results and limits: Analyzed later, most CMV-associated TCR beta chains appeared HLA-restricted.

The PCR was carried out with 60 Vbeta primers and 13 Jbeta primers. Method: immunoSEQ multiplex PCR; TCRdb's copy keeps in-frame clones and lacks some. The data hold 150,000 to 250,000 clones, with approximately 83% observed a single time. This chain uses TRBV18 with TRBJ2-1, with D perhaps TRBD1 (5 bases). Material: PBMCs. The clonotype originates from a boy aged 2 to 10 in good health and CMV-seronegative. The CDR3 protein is CASSPPQTEPFF. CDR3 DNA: TGTGCCAGCTCACCCCCGCAGACAGAACCGTTCTTC.